This TCR beta chain was recorded in a study of regulatory T cells in long-lasting Graves disease. CDR3-region Arm-PCR and iRepertoire HTBI primers produced the TCR beta libraries. TCRdb re-called the multiplex PCR reads with MiXCR, one entry per CDR3 protein. The sample records around 400,000 distinct CDR3 sequences, roughly 10% being singletons. This clonotype has a count of ten or more. Time point described: newly diagnosed GD, antithyroid drugs for less than 3 months. Preparation of the TCR library used RNA extracted from PBMCs. CDR3 length equals 14 residues. With 6 bases removed from V and 7 bases from J, the gap between germline ends came to 15 bases. The sample was also linked to a second study, of T cells in Graves' hyperthyroidism and ophthalmopathy. As reported in that work: The authors deemed Graves' hyperthyroidism stable absent ophthalmopathy progression within 18 months.

This specimen consisted of peripheral blood mononuclear cells (PBMCs), obtained at new diagnosis, from a patient treated with antithyroid drugs. The TCR sequence derives from a woman in her late teens or twenties with Graves disease. The chain has TRBV12-3 or TRBV12-4 and TRBJ1-4; D call uncertain. CDR3 sequence: CASRLGSRGEKLFF. The CDR3 DNA reads TGTGCCAGCAGACTAGGGTCACGGGGTGAAAAACTGTTTTTT.